The present entry profiles one T cell receptor beta chain with its context. These data are taken from a study of blood T cell repertoires in COVID-19. Study as a whole: The origin of the acute and convalescent COVID-19 samples was the United States, Italy and Spain. The cDNA or gDNA used as material had been derived from T cells, B-cell-depleted T cells, or PBMCs.

In the source study's methods: Estimated nucleated cell counts came from reference gene primer amplification. The table came from immunoSEQ multiplex PCR; TCRdb's copy has only in-frame clones and leaves some out. V, J and clone size reflect that table, while D and trimming were determined from the DNA. Among more than 150,000 clones listed, 80% to 85% were seen once. Germline V lookup: CDR1 MNHNY, CDR2 SVGAGI (reference sequence). V was clipped by 7 bases and J by 8 bases, with 17 bases between them. The length of the CDR3 is 14 residues. The sequenced material came from peripheral blood. The chain couples TRBV6-6 to TRBJ1-4, with D maybe TRBD1 (5 bases). This TCR was recovered from a woman under 40 with acute or convalescent COVID-19. The CDR3 loop reads CASTNGGGWEKLFF. The DNA for the CDR3 is TGTGCCAGCACCAATGGGGGAGGGTGGGAAAAACTGTTTTTT.